This TCR beta chain comes out of a study of blood T cell repertoires in COVID-19. Whole-study context: T cells, B-cell-depleted T cells, or PBMCs provided the cDNA or gDNA that served as material.

Authors' processing steps: From reference gene primer amplification, estimates of nucleated cell counts were derived. Generated by immunoSEQ multiplex PCR, the TCRdb table keeps only in-frame clones and is missing some. The V and J calls and the clone size are those of that table, but D and trimming were determined from the DNA. The table shows some 400,000 clones, with around 87% occurring only once. J gave up 9 bases and V 4 bases, and 12 bases lay outside the gene matches. CDR3 length: 15 amino acids. The germline V gene encodes CDR1 GTSNPN and CDR2 SVGIG (reference sequence). This clonotype originated in a human donor in a cohort sampled during active COVID-19. V gene TRBV30 combines with J gene TRBJ1-6, with 7 bases fitting TRBD1. Sequencing was done on a sample of peripheral blood. Here the CDR3 reads CAWTGGQAHGSPLHF. The CDR3 region has the DNA TGTGCCTGGACAGGAGGACAGGCCCACGGTTCACCCCTCCACTTT.